A single sample is the source of the 21 T cell receptor beta chains below, sequenced in a study of T cell responses to AZD1222 COVID-19 vaccine. TCRdb keeps only in-frame clones here, not all; method: immunoSEQ multiplex PCR. The sample yields around 47,000 clones, 80% seen once. This material consisted of peripheral blood, taken 28 days after the second dose of the MenACWY control vaccine. These receptors were taken from an adult who received the MenACWY meningococcal vaccine as a control.

The chain combines TRBV4-1 with TRBJ1-5; perhaps TRBD1 as D (5 bases). The CDR3 runs 15 residues. Germline V gene sequence: CDR1 MGHRA, CDR2 YSYEKL. V was trimmed by 0 bases and J by 7 bases, leaving 13 bases between them. The CDR3 DNA follows: TGCGCCAGCAGCCAAGATGTCGGGGCCAGGCAGCCCCAGCATTTT. Protein: CASSQDVGARQPQHF.

This chain connects TRBV11-2 to TRBJ1-4; D is ambiguous. Trimming took off 5 bases at V and 7 bases at J, with 11 bases between the two ends. CDR3 length: 13 amino acids. Germline CDR1 and CDR2: SGHAT and FQNNGV. The CDR3: CASSLKSGEKLFF. The CDR3 DNA is TGTGCCAGCAGCCTGAAGAGTGGTGAAAAACTGTTTTTT. Full variable domain (remainder filled in from reference TRBV11-2 and TRBJ1-4): EAGVAQSPRYKIIEKRQSVAFWCNPISGHATLYWYQQILGQGPKLLIQFQNNGVVDDSQLPKDRFSAERLKGVDSTLKIQPAKLEDSAVYLCASSLKSGEKLFFGSGTQLSVL.

This sequence joins TRBV7-9 and TRBJ1-2, with D possibly TRBD1 on 5 matching bases. The CDR3 runs 18 residues. CDR1 SEHNR and CDR2 FQNEAQ come from the germline V gene (reference sequence). V lost 5 bases, J lost 0 bases, and 22 bases lay in between. This CDR3 reads CASSTTERWQLANYGYTF. The CDR3 DNA reads as TGTGCCAGCAGCACGACAGAAAGATGGCAGTTAGCTAACTATGGCTACACCTTC.

This sequence joins TRBV24-1 and TRBJ1-2, with 8 bases identical to TRBD1. V gave up 7 bases and J gave up 8 bases; unmatched junction bases: 14. Germline CDR1 and CDR2: KGHDR and SFDVKD. The CDR3 length is 15 residues. CDR3 sequence (DNA): TGTGCCACCAGGGCCGGGACAGGCTTCCAGGGAGGCTACACCTTC. Its protein product is CATRAGTGFQGGYTF.

The chain joins TRBV11-3 to TRBJ2-2, with D possibly being TRBD1 (5 bases). The germline V gene encodes CDR1 SGHNT and CDR2 YENEEA. CDR3 size: 15 residues. V was clipped by 4 bases and J by 0 bases, with 9 bases between them. CDR3 DNA: TGTGCCAGCAGCTCCTTAGGGGCGAACACCGGGGAGCTGTTTTTT. Encoded protein: CASSSLGANTGELFF.

J is TRBJ2-5 and V is TRBV18; D is undetermined. Trimming removed 1 base at V and 4 bases at J, with 10 bases between. Germline V lookup: CDR1 KGHSH, CDR2 LQKENI. This CDR3 comprises 14 residues. In DNA form, the CDR3 reads TGTGCCAGCTCACCACGCACGCCGGGAGAGACCCAGTACTTC. This codes for CASSPRTPGETQYF.

The chain carries TRBV5-1 and TRBJ1-1; the D is unclear. Looked up from germline, CDR1 is SGHRS and CDR2 is YFSETQ. V was clipped by 0 bases and J by 8 bases, with 20 bases between them. CDR3 length: 16 residues. In DNA form, the CDR3 reads TGCGCCAGCAGCTTGGAGTTCGGGCCACTATCCACCGAAGCTTTCTTT. Translation gives CASSLEFGPLSTEAFF.

This chain links TRBV15 with TRBJ1-1; unclear D gene. Between the trimmed V and J ends, which lost 5 bases and 6 bases, there was a span of 13 bases. CDR1 and CDR2 from the germline V gene are LNHNV and YYDKDF (reference sequence). The CDR3 extends over 13 amino acids. CDR3 bases: TGTGCCACCAGCGGGAATAGGCGCGCTGAAGCTTTCTTT. Protein: CATSGNRRAEAFF. The full variable domain, with the rest looked up from reference TRBV15 and TRBJ1-1, is DAMVIQNPRYQVTQFGKPVTLSCSQTLNHNVMYWYQQKSSQAPKLLFHYYDKDFNNEADTPDNFQSRRPNTSFCFLDIRSPGLGDTAMYLCATSGNRRAEAFFGQGTRLTVV.

V is TRBV29-1 and J is TRBJ2-3, with TRBD2 matching over 8 bases. Germline V gene data show CDR1 as SQVTM and CDR2 as ANQGSEA. V lost 8 bases and J lost 2; bases outside the gene matches: 6. The CDR3 has 13 residues. This chain's CDR3 is CSLTSDNTDTQYF. The CDR3, as DNA: TGCAGCCTGACTAGCGATAACACAGATACGCAGTATTTT.

The rearrangement joins TRBV4-1 to TRBJ2-3; D is unclear. Germline CDR1 is MGHRA and CDR2 is YSYEKL. This CDR3 is 13 amino acids long. The V end was cut by 0 bases, the J end by 3 bases, with 4 bases between. The CDR3 sequence is CASSQDRTDTQYF. CDR3 bases: TGCGCCAGCAGCCAAGATCGTACAGATACGCAGTATTTT.

J is TRBJ1-3 and V is TRBV6-5, with D unresolved. This CDR3 is built from 15 residues. Trimming cost V 0 bases and J 2 bases, with 8 bases left between them. In germline, CDR1 is MNHEY, CDR2 SVGAGI. CDR3 protein: CASSYSKAPGNTIYF. In nucleotides, the CDR3 is TGTGCCAGCAGTTACTCGAAAGCGCCTGGAAACACCATATATTTT.

This clone has only one observation. The rearrangement uses TRBV10-3 and TRBJ1-2; TRBD1 agrees at 7 bases. CDR1 is ENHRY and CDR2 is SYGVKD in the germline V gene. The length of the CDR3 is 14 residues. Losses at the gene ends were 4 bases for V and 2 bases for J; bases not matched to a gene: 4. CDR3 bases: TGTGCCATCAGTGGACAGGGAAGCAACTATGGCTACACCTTC. Translation gives CAISGQGSNYGYTF.

This clone has just one count. The chain employs TRBV5-4 and TRBJ1-1; D might be TRBD1 (6 bases). Trimming removed 4 bases from V and 7 bases from J, with 17 bases in between. The CDR3 covers 14 residues. The germline V gene has CDR1 SGHNT and CDR2 YYREEE (reference sequence). CDR3 protein: CASSTGAGYGEAFF. The CDR3 nucleotides read TGTGCCAGCAGCACGGGGGCAGGGTATGGTGAAGCTTTCTTT.

CDR3 DNA: TGTGCCAGCAGTTACTCAGGGAGCCACAATGAGCAGTTCTTC. This codes for CASSYSGSHNEQFF. The V call is TRBV6-5, the J call TRBJ2-1; D is possibly TRBD2 (5 bases). The germline gives CDR1 MNHEY, CDR2 SVGAGI. This CDR3 is 14 amino acids long. V lost 0 bases and J 5 bases, leaving 8 bases between the germline ends.

The sample holds one count of this clone. The rearrangement joins TRBV5-1 to TRBJ2-7; D ambiguous. Trimming took 2 bases from V and 8 from J, leaving 14 bases between them. Germline lookup yields CDR1 SGHRS and CDR2 YFSETQ. The CDR3 runs to 13 residues. The CDR3, as DNA: TGCGCCAGCAGCTTAATCGACTTTGAGCAGCAGTACTTC. Translated: CASSLIDFEQQYF.

This clone has only one observation. The chain uses TRBV27 and TRBJ1-1, with D unresolved. The CDR3 has 13 residues. Germline CDR1 and CDR2: MNHEY and SMNVEV (reference sequence). Deletions cut 5 bases from V and 5 bases from J, with 12 bases between. The CDR3 region has the DNA TGTGCCAGCAGTCGACGTCTGGGAACTGAAGCTTTCTTT. It specifies CASSRRLGTEAFF.

The chain is built from TRBV25-1 and TRBJ1-3; D gene unclear. Deletions cut 5 bases from V and 0 bases from J, with 2 bases between. Germline lookup yields CDR1 MGHDK and CDR2 SYGVNS. CDR3 size: 12 residues. CDR3 bases: TGTGCCAGCAGTTTCTCTGGAAACACCATATATTTT. Protein: CASSFSGNTIYF.

The chain employs TRBV2 and TRBJ1-4, with 10 positions matching TRBD1. Looked up from germline, CDR1 is SNHLY and CDR2 is FYNNEI. V lost 7 bases to trimming and J lost 1 base; unmatched junction nucleotides: 9. The CDR3 spans 17 residues. The CDR3 is CASTEGQGGITNEKLFF. CDR3 DNA: TGTGCCAGCACCGAAGGACAGGGGGGAATAACTAATGAAAAACTGTTTTTT.

CDR3 sequence: CAWNGGLSEKLFF. CDR3 coding DNA: TGTGCCTGGAACGGGGGCTTGAGTGAAAAACTGTTTTTT. The chain carries TRBV30 and TRBJ1-4; D possibly corresponds to TRBD1 (6 bases). CDR3 size: 13 residues. Trimming stripped 4 bases from V and 7 bases from J, with 13 bases between. Per the germline V gene, CDR1 is GTSNPN and CDR2 is SVGIG (reference sequence).

The chain carries TRBV11-2 and TRBJ1-1, with unresolved D. Germline V gives CDR1 SGHAT, CDR2 FQNNGV. The CDR3 extends over 14 amino acids. V lost 4 bases and J lost 6, with 15 bases in between. Here the CDR3 reads CASSSRILEAEAFF. For the CDR3, the DNA is TGTGCCAGCAGCTCCCGGATCCTCGAGGCTGAAGCTTTCTTT. Variable domain in full (rest from reference TRBV11-2 and TRBJ1-1): EAGVAQSPRYKIIEKRQSVAFWCNPISGHATLYWYQQILGQGPKLLIQFQNNGVVDDSQLPKDRFSAERLKGVDSTLKIQPAKLEDSAVYLCASSSRILEAEAFFGQGTRLTVV.

V is TRBV6-6 and J is TRBJ2-7; 13 bases line up with TRBD2. The CDR3 length is 16 residues. The germline CDR1 and CDR2 sequences are MNHNY and SVGAGI (reference sequence). The J segment lost 3 bases and the V segment lost 5 bases, leaving 7 bases of the junction unmatched. For the CDR3, the DNA is TGTGCCAGCAGTAGCCCTCGGACTAGCGGGAGCTACGAGCAGTACTTC. Translation: CASSSPRTSGSYEQYF.